Following are 19 T cell receptor beta chains from one sample sequenced in a study of T-cell memory formation after mild COVID-19. TCRdb re-analysed the 5' RACE reads in MiXCR, keeping a single row per CDR3 protein. Of some 330,000 distinct CDR3 sequences listed, around 21% are singletons. Material for sequencing was PBMCs or a T cell subset sorted from them (not recorded which). The receptors stem from an adult woman who had mild COVID-19 (a few samples of this study predate the infection). Cell type and time point are not known.

The chain links TRBV29-1 to TRBJ1-3; D unresolved. The CDR3 runs to 12 residues. Germline loops: CDR1 SQVTM, CDR2 ANQGSEA. Trimming left V 7 bases short and J 0 bases short, with 7 bases between. This CDR3 is CSALDSGNTIYF. The DNA of the CDR3 is TGCAGCGCGCTAGACTCTGGAAACACCATATATTTT.

This clonotype appeared once. The genes are TRBV7-9 and TRBJ2-7, with 11 bases lining up with TRBD2. The V gene end was trimmed by 1 base and the J gene end by 4 bases; junction bases not matched to a gene: 6. This CDR3 is 16 amino acids long. The germline gives CDR1 SEHNR, CDR2 FQNEAQ (reference sequence). The CDR3 sequence is CASSLVPSGGKYEQYF. Written as DNA, the CDR3 is TGTGCCAGCAGCTTAGTTCCTAGCGGGGGGAAATACGAGCAGTACTTC.

V is TRBV24-1 and J is TRBJ2-2; D gene ambiguous. From germline, CDR1 is KGHDR and CDR2 SFDVKD. The germline V and J ends were trimmed by 4 bases and 0 bases, with 17 bases remaining between them. The CDR3 length is 18 residues. CDR3 DNA: TGTGCCACCAGTGAGTCGATCCTGAAGGGCCCGAACACCGGGGAGCTGTTTTTT. This codes for CATSESILKGPNTGELFF.

This clonotype was seen only a few times. The V and J genes are TRBV5-1 and TRBJ1-2; D may be TRBD1 (5 bases). V was clipped by 0 bases and J by 4 bases, with 13 bases between them. The CDR3 covers 15 residues. Germline V CDR1 and CDR2: SGHRS, YFSETQ. The CDR3 region has the DNA TGCGCCAGCAGCTTGGCGGGGCCAGGAGGCTATGGCTACACCTTC. Its translation: CASSLAGPGGYGYTF.

A few counts support this clonotype. The chain couples TRBV24-1 to TRBJ2-3; either TRBD1 or TRBD2 may fit D (5 bases each). Germline V gene lookup returns CDR1 KGHDR and CDR2 SFDVKD. The CDR3 has 16 residues. The V end was cut by 0 bases, the J end by 1 base, with 10 bases between. CDR3 nucleotide sequence: TGTGCCACCAGTGATTTGGTTCTGGGGGGCACAGATACGCAGTATTTT. Translated, it gives CATSDLVLGGTDTQYF.

This rearrangement joins TRBV29-1 to TRBJ1-5; 8 bases align to TRBD1. This CDR3 is 15 amino acids long. Germline V gene sequence: CDR1 SQVTM, CDR2 ANQGSEA. With V trimmed by 4 bases and J by 1 base, 6 bases remained unmatched. The CDR3, as DNA: TGCAGCGTTGTTCAGGGGGCGGGAAGCAATCAGCCCCAGCATTTT. It specifies CSVVQGAGSNQPQHF.

This clonotype was recorded a few times. The V gene is TRBV12-3 or TRBV12-4, the J gene TRBJ2-7; 7 nucleotides agree with TRBD2. The V gene end was trimmed by 4 bases and the J gene end by 7 bases; junction bases not matched to a gene: 7. The length of the CDR3 is 13 residues. The CDR3 DNA reads as TGTGCCAGCAGTTCGTACATGGGGGGGGAGCAGTACTTC. Protein: CASSSYMGGEQYF.

J is TRBJ2-1 and V is TRBV7-9; perhaps TRBD2 as D (6 bases). The CDR3 has 12 amino acids. Germline V gene sequence: CDR1 SEHNR, CDR2 FQNEAQ (reference sequence). The V end was cut by 5 bases, the J end by 10 bases, with 12 bases between. The chain's CDR3 is CASSRRDWEQFF. CDR3 nucleotide sequence: TGTGCCAGCAGCCGCCGGGACTGGGAGCAGTTCTTC.

This clonotype was observed a handful of times. The chain joins TRBV10-3 to TRBJ2-3; TRBD2 matches at 7 bases. With 6 bases clipped from V and 2 bases from J, the junction kept 5 bases outside the gene matches. The CDR3 loop spans 14 amino acids. Germline V CDR1 and CDR2: ENHRY, SYGVKD. This CDR3 is CAISFSGLTDTQYF. The DNA for the CDR3 is TGTGCCATCAGCTTTAGCGGGCTCACAGATACGCAGTATTTT.

The V call is TRBV27, the J call TRBJ2-1; 10 nucleotides line up with TRBD1. CDR3 size: 14 residues. The V gene's germline CDR1 is MNHEY and CDR2 SMNVEV (reference sequence). V shed 8 bases, J shed 4 bases, and the junction held 5 bases outside the gene matches. CDR3 nucleotides: TGTGCCAGCGAACCGGGACAGGGGTACAATGAGCAGTTCTTC. Translated: CASEPGQGYNEQFF.

The V and J genes are TRBV7-9 and TRBJ2-7; a weak D match, TRBD2 (6 bases). CDR1 and CDR2 from the germline V gene are SEHNR and FQNEAQ (reference sequence). This CDR3 spans 17 amino acids. With 7 bases removed from V and 0 bases from J, the gap between germline ends came to 22 bases. CDR3 nucleotides: TGTGCCAGCAACACCAATCCCAGCGGGCTAAGCTCCTACGAGCAGTACTTC. It codes for CASNTNPSGLSSYEQYF.

This clonotype turned up a few times. The chain has TRBV6-1 and TRBJ2-1; TRBD2 might be the D (7 bases). Germline CDR1 reads MNHNS; CDR2 reads SASEGT. CDR3 length: 11 residues. With 8 bases removed from V and 10 bases from J, the gap between germline ends came to 12 bases. DNA of the CDR3: TGTGCCAGCCCGAAGGGGGGGGAGCAGTTCTTC. This gives the protein CASPKGGEQFF.

The V call is TRBV15, the J call TRBJ2-7; perhaps D is TRBD1 or TRBD2 (5 bases each). The CDR3 spans 16 residues. With 0 bases removed from V and 3 bases from J, the gap between germline ends came to 15 bases. Germline CDR1 is LNHNV and CDR2 is YYDKDF (reference sequence). The CDR3 loop reads CATSREEGRTYYEQYF. Written as DNA, the CDR3 is TGTGCCACCAGCAGAGAAGAGGGGCGCACATACTACGAGCAGTACTTC.

This clonotype was seen a few times. The V and J genes are TRBV20-1 and TRBJ2-7; D is possibly TRBD1 or TRBD2 (7 bases each). V was clipped by 0 bases and J by 4 bases, with 16 bases between them. The germline V gene encodes CDR1 DFQATT and CDR2 SNEGSKA (reference sequence). CDR3 size: 15 residues. The CDR3 sequence is CSARDDREGVYEQYF. The CDR3 DNA reads as TGCAGTGCTAGAGATGACAGGGAGGGCGTGTACGAGCAGTACTTC.

This chain connects TRBV29-1 to TRBJ2-1; D might be TRBD1 (5 bases). The CDR3 spans 12 residues. The germline V gene encodes CDR1 SQVTM and CDR2 ANQGSEA. V lost 5 bases and J 8 bases, leaving 13 bases between the germline ends. CDR3 sequence: CSVRRARDEQFF. The CDR3 DNA reads TGCAGCGTTCGTCGGGCCAGGGATGAGCAGTTCTTC.

This clonotype was found a few times. The chain is built from TRBV12-3 or TRBV12-4 and TRBJ2-7; 7 bases match TRBD2. Germline trimming cut 3 bases from V and 9 bases from J; bases unmatched to any gene: 11. The CDR3 covers 14 residues. CDR3 sequence (DNA): TGTGCCAGCAGTTTCGGGACTAACGCTGTCGGGCAGTACTTC. It specifies CASSFGTNAVGQYF.

The chain combines TRBV20-1 with TRBJ2-5; D possibly corresponds to TRBD1 (6 bases). Trimming took 0 bases from V and 2 from J, leaving 10 bases between them. CDR1 DFQATT and CDR2 SNEGSKA come from the germline V gene (reference sequence). CDR3 length: 14 amino acids. The CDR3 loop is CSARDRTAQETQYF. CDR3 nucleotide sequence: TGCAGTGCTAGAGATCGGACAGCTCAAGAGACCCAGTACTTC.

This rearrangement joins TRBV6-5 to TRBJ1-3; no reliable D call. V dropped 0 bases and J dropped 0 bases, with 9 bases sitting between them. This CDR3 has 16 residues. In germline, CDR1 is MNHEY, CDR2 SVGAGI. CDR3 residues: CASSYSQRSSGNTIYF. The DNA for the CDR3 is TGTGCCAGCAGTTACTCCCAGCGAAGCTCTGGAAACACCATATATTTT.

The table lists this clonotype with many counts. This chain links TRBV5-1 with TRBJ2-1; TRBD1 matches 11 bases. This CDR3 is built from 15 residues. Germline trimming cut 0 bases from V and 9 bases from J; bases unmatched to any gene: 5. Germline V gives CDR1 SGHRS, CDR2 YFSETQ. CDR3 protein: CASSLEDRGQFEQFF. The CDR3 region has the DNA TGCGCCAGCAGCTTGGAGGACAGGGGGCAGTTTGAGCAGTTCTTC. Together with reference TRBV5-1 and TRBJ2-1, the CDR3 gives the full variable domain: KAGVTQTPRYLIKTRGQQVTLSCSPISGHRSVSWYQQTPGQGLQFLFEYFSETQRNKGNFPGRFSGRQFSNSRSEMNVSTLELGDSALYLCASSLEDRGQFEQFFGPGTRLTVL.